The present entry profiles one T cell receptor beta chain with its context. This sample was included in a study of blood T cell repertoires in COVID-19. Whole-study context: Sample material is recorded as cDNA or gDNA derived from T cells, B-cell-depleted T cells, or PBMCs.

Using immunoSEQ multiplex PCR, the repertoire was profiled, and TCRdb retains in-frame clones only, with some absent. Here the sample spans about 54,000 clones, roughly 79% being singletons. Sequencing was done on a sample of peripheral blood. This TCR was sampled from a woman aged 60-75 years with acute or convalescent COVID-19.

The CDR3 sequence: CASSYRDRGIYEQYF. DNA for the CDR3: TGTGCCAGCAGTTACCGGGACAGGGGGATATACGAGCAGTACTTC. The gene calls are TRBV6-5 and TRBJ2-7; 11 bases match TRBD1. The CDR3 covers 15 residues. Trimming removed 2 bases from V and 4 bases from J; junction bases left unmatched: 4. Per germline, CDR1 MNHEY and CDR2 SVGAGI.